A selection of T cell receptor beta chains follows, all from one sample in a study of early T cells in non-severe SARS-CoV-2 infection. TCRdb redid the calling of the 5' RACE reads with MiXCR, one entry per CDR3 protein. In the table there are tens of thousands of distinct CDR3 sequences, more than 12% of which are singletons. Specimen: whole blood, collected at baseline. These receptor sequences come from an adult who was a healthcare worker with PCR-confirmed SARS-CoV-2 infection or an uninfected control (not recorded which). Each CDR3 is given without its conserved first and last residue. Each record gives: V gene, J gene, CDR3 protein.

>TRBV10-3|TRBJ2-1
AIKAGSYDEQF
>TRBV20-1|TRBJ2-2
SASTVWGTGELF
>TRBV11-2|TRBJ2-3
ASSLSTDTQY
>TRBV12-3/TRBV12-4|TRBJ1-3
ASSTTGTTTNTIY
>TRBV12-3/TRBV12-4|TRBJ1-1
ASSPREGNTEAF
>TRBV20-1|TRBJ2-3
SARQQLTQY
>TRBV29-1|TRBJ2-7
SVRGMGYEQY
>TRBV3-1|TRBJ2-7
ASSQAQGPAYEQY
>TRBV19|TRBJ2-7
ASSFGQGRGEQY
>TRBV7-2|TRBJ1-1
ASSFLGGAQNTEAF
>TRBV28|TRBJ2-1
ASRGIQEF
>TRBV7-9|TRBJ2-5
ASSSAGRQQETQY
>TRBV3-1|TRBJ2-5
ASSHGTFQETQY
>TRBV11-2|TRBJ1-1
ASSLGGTAEAF
>TRBV28|TRBJ1-4
ASRGGFTNEKLF
>TRBV3-1|TRBJ1-1
ASSQVRALTEAF
>TRBV4-1|TRBJ2-3
ASSQDLSSGARTQY
>TRBV7-7|TRBJ1-1
ASSLDRNTEAF
>TRBV5-1|TRBJ2-3
ASSLAGGETQY
>TRBV11-2|TRBJ2-5
ASSLLVPSAGGTQY